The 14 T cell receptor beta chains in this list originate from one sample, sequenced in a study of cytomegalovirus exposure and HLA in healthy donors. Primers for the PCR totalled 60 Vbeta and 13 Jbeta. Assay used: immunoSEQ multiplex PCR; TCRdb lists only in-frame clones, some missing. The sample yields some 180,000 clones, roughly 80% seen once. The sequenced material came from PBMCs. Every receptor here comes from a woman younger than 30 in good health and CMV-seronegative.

The CDR3 DNA is TGTGCCAGCAGTGACCTCGGGACAGGGGCCTCTGGGGCCAACGTCCTGACTTTC. It translates to CASSDLGTGASGANVLTF. The gene calls are TRBV6-1 and TRBJ2-6, with 10 nucleotides matching TRBD1. Per germline, CDR1 MNHNS and CDR2 SASEGT. This CDR3 is 18 amino acids long. After removal of 3 bases from V and 0 bases from J, the junction contained 5 bases not matched to a gene.

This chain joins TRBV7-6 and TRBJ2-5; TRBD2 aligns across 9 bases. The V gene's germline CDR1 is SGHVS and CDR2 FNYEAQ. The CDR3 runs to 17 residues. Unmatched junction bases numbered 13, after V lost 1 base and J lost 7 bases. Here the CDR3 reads CASSLVSGGDSFATQYF. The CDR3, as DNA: TGTGCCAGCAGCTTAGTTAGCGGGGGCGACTCGTTTGCGACCCAGTACTTC. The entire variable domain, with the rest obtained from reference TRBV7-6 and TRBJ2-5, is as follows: GAGVSQSPRYKVTKRGQDVALRCDPISGHVSLYWYRQALGQGPEFLTYFNYEAQQDKSGLPNDRFSAERPEGSISTLTIQRTEQRDSAMYRCASSLVSGGDSFATQYFGPGTRLLVL.

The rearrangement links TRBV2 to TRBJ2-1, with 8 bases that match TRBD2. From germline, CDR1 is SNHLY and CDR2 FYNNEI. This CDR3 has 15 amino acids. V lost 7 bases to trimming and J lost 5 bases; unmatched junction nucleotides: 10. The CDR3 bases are TGTGCCAGCAATCGCGGACTAGCCCTCAACAATGAGCAGTTCTTC. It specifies CASNRGLALNNEQFF.

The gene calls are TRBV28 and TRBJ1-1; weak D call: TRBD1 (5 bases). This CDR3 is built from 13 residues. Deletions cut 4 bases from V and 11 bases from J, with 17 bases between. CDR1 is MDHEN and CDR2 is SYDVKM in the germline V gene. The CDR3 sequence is CASSSGTTWPAFF. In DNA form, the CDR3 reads TGTGCCAGCAGTTCCGGGACTACCTGGCCGGCTTTCTTT.

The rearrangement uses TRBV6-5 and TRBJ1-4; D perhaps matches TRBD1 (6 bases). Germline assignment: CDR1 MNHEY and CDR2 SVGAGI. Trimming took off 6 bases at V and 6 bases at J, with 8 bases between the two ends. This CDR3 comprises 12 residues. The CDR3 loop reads CASRQGYEKLFF. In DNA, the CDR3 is TGTGCCAGCAGACAGGGATATGAAAAACTGTTTTTT.

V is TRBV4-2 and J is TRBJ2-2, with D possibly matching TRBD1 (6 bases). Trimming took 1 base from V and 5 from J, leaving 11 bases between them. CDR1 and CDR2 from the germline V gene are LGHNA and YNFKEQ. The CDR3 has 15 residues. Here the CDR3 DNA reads TGTGCCAGCAGCCAAGTCGAGGGGGAGACCGGGGAGCTGTTTTTT. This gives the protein CASSQVEGETGELFF.

CDR3 region: CSVGLDTKGETQYF. The DNA for the CDR3 is TGCAGCGTTGGTTTGGACACAAAAGGGGAGACCCAGTACTTC. The chain couples TRBV29-1 to TRBJ2-5, with TRBD1 as a possible D gene (5 bases). V lost 4 bases and J lost 5, with 17 bases in between. There are 14 residues in the CDR3. Germline CDR1 is SQVTM and CDR2 is ANQGSEA.

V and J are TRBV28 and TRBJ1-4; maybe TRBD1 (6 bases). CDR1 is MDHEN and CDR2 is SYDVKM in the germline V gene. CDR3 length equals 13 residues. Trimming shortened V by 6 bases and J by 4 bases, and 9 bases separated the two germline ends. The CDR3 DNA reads TGTGCCAGCAGACAGGGCCATAATGAAAAACTGTTTTTT. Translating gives CASRQGHNEKLFF.

Here the CDR3 reads CASSKKGNPGTGFYEQYF. CDR3 DNA sequence: TGTGCCAGCAGCAAAAAAGGAAATCCCGGGACAGGGTTCTACGAGCAGTACTTC. V and J are TRBV21-1 and TRBJ2-7; TRBD1, the D gene given by the table, was not confirmed from the DNA. TRBV21-1 is given as a pseudogene. The CDR3 covers 18 residues.

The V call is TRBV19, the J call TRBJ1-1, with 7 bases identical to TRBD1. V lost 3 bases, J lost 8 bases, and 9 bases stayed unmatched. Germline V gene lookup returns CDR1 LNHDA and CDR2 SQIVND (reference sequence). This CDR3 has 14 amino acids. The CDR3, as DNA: TGTGCCAGTAGTATTGACGCCGGGACAGTAGAAGCTTTCTTT. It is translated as CASSIDAGTVEAFF. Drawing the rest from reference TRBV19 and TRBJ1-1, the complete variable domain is DGGITQSPKYLFRKEGQNVTLSCEQNLNHDAMYWYRQDPGQGLRLIYYSQIVNDFQKGDIAEGYSVSREKKESFPLTVTSAQKNPTAFYLCASSIDAGTVEAFFGQGTRLTVV.

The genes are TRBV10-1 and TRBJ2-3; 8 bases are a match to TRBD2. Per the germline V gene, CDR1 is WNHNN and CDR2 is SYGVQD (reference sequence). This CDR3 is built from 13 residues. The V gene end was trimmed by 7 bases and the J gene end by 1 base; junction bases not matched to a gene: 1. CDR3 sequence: CASTGGGTDTQYF. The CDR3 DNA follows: TGCGCCAGCACCGGGGGGGGCACAGATACGCAGTATTTT.

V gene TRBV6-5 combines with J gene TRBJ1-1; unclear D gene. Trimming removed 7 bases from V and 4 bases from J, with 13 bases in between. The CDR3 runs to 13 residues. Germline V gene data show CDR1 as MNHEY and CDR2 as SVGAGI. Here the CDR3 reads CASKVGGSTEAFF. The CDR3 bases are TGTGCCAGCAAGGTCGGCGGTTCCACTGAAGCTTTCTTT.

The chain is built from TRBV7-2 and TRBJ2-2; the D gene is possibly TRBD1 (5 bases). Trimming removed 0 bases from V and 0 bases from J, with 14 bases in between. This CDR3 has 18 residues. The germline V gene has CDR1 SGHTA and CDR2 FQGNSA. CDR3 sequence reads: CASSLAGHTTPNTGELFF. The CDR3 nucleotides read TGTGCCAGCAGCTTAGCAGGACACACGACTCCGAACACCGGGGAGCTGTTTTTT.

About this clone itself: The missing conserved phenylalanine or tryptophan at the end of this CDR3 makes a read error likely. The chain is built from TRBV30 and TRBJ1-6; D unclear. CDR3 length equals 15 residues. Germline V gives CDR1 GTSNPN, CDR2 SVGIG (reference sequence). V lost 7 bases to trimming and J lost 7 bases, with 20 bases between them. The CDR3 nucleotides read TGTGCCTCCCCGCCTAAAGGGCAGGACAATTCACCCCTCCACCTT. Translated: CASPPKGQDNSPLHL.